This paragraph covers one T cell receptor beta chain sequence. The V gene lost 8 bases and the J gene lost 6 bases, with 16 bases spanning the gap. This CDR3 contains 12 residues. Germline V gene data show CDR1 as GTSNPN and CDR2 as SVGIG (reference sequence). The data stem from a study of identifying expanded T cells in peripheral blood. TCRdb's table, derived via immunoSEQ multiplex PCR, lists solely in-frame clones and lacks some. There are about 82,000 clones in the sample; about 87% occur only once, and roughly 7% lies in the top ten. The chain employs TRBV30 and TRBJ1-1; D might be TRBD1 (5 bases). The specimen sequenced was blood. The TCR was taken from a person aged 18 to 75 in good health. The CDR3 nucleotides read TGTGCCCTCGGGCGGGGGATACCTGAAGCTTTCTTT. Its protein is CALGRGIPEAFF.